The 30 T cell receptor beta chains presented below share a single source sample, sequenced in a study of T cell responses to AZD1222 COVID-19 vaccine. Clones were sequenced by immunoSEQ multiplex PCR, and TCRdb holds only the in-frame ones, with some missing. The table has 130,000 to 150,000 clones, 75% to 95% seen once. This specimen was peripheral blood, taken on day 0 of AZD1222 vaccination. Receptor source: an adult in good health.

The chain links TRBV19 to TRBJ1-1; 8 nucleotides agree with TRBD1. Per germline, CDR1 LNHDA and CDR2 SQIVND (reference sequence). The CDR3 is 15 residues long. V trimming: 9 bases; J trimming: 4 bases; junction bases outside the gene matches: 13. In DNA, the CDR3 is TGTGCCAGCGACGATTATCAGGGGGCGCGCACTGAAGCTTTCTTT. Translated, it gives CASDDYQGARTEAFF. Supplemented by reference TRBV19 and TRBJ1-1, the full variable domain reads DGGITQSPKYLFRKEGQNVTLSCEQNLNHDAMYWYRQDPGQGLRLIYYSQIVNDFQKGDIAEGYSVSREKKESFPLTVTSAQKNPTAFYLCASDDYQGARTEAFFGQGTRLTVV.

The J gene is TRBJ2-3, the V gene TRBV5-6; 8 nucleotides agree with TRBD1. Germline CDR1 and CDR2: SGHDT and YYEEEE. V was clipped by 1 base and J by 2 bases; unmatched bases: 6. The CDR3 is 16 residues long. CDR3 amino acids: CASSLLLTGATDTQYF. As DNA, the CDR3 is TGTGCCAGCAGCTTGTTACTGACAGGGGCCACAGATACGCAGTATTTT.

This clone was counted a single time. The V gene is TRBV13, the J gene TRBJ2-7; D is unclear. The CDR3 consists of 15 residues. V lost 4 bases to trimming and J lost 0 bases, with 13 bases between them. Germline V lookup: CDR1 PRHDT, CDR2 FYEKMQ (reference sequence). CDR3 bases: TGTGCCAGCAGCTGGGTAAGGAAGGGCTCCTACGAGCAGTACTTC. Its translation is CASSWVRKGSYEQYF.

V gene TRBV6-5 combines with J gene TRBJ2-7; 7 nucleotides line up with TRBD1. V was clipped by 6 bases and J by 3 bases; unmatched bases: 8. CDR3 size: 14 residues. Germline CDR1 and CDR2: MNHEY and SVGAGI. CDR3 region: CASSSRGQGYEQYF. As DNA, the CDR3 is TGTGCCAGCAGCTCAAGGGGGCAGGGCTACGAGCAGTACTTC.

This sequence joins TRBV10-2 and TRBJ1-6; D is unclear. V was trimmed by 0 bases and J by 11 bases, leaving 8 bases between them. The germline gives CDR1 WSHSY, CDR2 SAAADI. The CDR3 has 13 residues. CDR3 residues: CASSESALAPLHF. CDR3 in DNA: TGCGCCAGCAGTGAGTCTGCTTTGGCACCCCTCCACTTT.

This clone was recorded only once. The CDR3 sequence is CASSQVGGTEAFF. For the CDR3, the DNA is TGCGCCAGCAGCCAAGTTGGGGGCACTGAAGCTTTCTTT. This chain links TRBV4-1 with TRBJ1-1; weak D call: TRBD1 (5 bases). CDR1 is MGHRA and CDR2 is YSYEKL in the germline V gene. Trimming took 1 base from V and 4 from J, leaving 7 bases between them. CDR3 length: 13 residues.

The rearrangement links TRBV5-4 to TRBJ2-1; D unclear. CDR3 length: 13 residues. Between the trimmed V and J ends, which lost 1 base and 8 bases, there was a span of 10 bases. Germline assignment: CDR1 SGHNT and CDR2 YYREEE (reference sequence). The chain's CDR3 is CASSLYVADEQFF. The DNA of the CDR3 is TGTGCCAGCAGCTTGTATGTGGCTGATGAGCAGTTCTTC.

V and J are TRBV11-2 and TRBJ1-2; tentative D call: TRBD1 (6 bases). The V end lost 6 bases, the J end lost 4 bases, and 12 bases lay between the germline ends. CDR3 length equals 13 residues. The germline CDR1 and CDR2 sequences are SGHAT and FQNNGV. CDR3 DNA: TGTGCCAGCAGAAACAGGGATGGCTATGGCTACACCTTC. Translating gives CASRNRDGYGYTF. The full variable domain, rest sourced from reference TRBV11-2 and TRBJ1-2, is EAGVAQSPRYKIIEKRQSVAFWCNPISGHATLYWYQQILGQGPKLLIQFQNNGVVDDSQLPKDRFSAERLKGVDSTLKIQPAKLEDSAVYLCASRNRDGYGYTFGSGTRLTVV.

The J gene is TRBJ1-1, the V gene TRBV10-3; 9 bases align to TRBD1. V shed 6 bases and J 3 bases; nucleotides not matched to a gene: 5. The germline V gene has CDR1 ENHRY and CDR2 SYGVKD. CDR3 size: 14 residues. This CDR3 is CAISSGQGDTEAFF. CDR3 coding DNA: TGTGCCATCAGCTCGGGACAGGGAGACACTGAAGCTTTCTTT.

CDR3 DNA: TGTGCCACCAGTGACCGCGGTAGGAGCTACGAGCAGTACTTC. This encodes CATSDRGRSYEQYF. This rearrangement joins TRBV24-1 to TRBJ2-7; the D is unclear. The CDR3 is made up of 14 amino acids. Trimming removed 4 bases at V and 3 bases at J, with 12 bases between. Germline V gives CDR1 KGHDR, CDR2 SFDVKD.

This chain joins TRBV28 and TRBJ2-5; 7 nucleotides align to TRBD1. The CDR3 has 14 residues. Germline assignment: CDR1 MDHEN and CDR2 SYDVKM. The junction had 2 bases not matched to a gene; V was cut back by 4 bases and J by 0 bases. The CDR3 nucleotides are TGTGCCAGCAGTTCCGGGACAGACCAAGAGACCCAGTACTTC. Translating it yields CASSSGTDQETQYF. The complete variable domain, with remaining parts taken from reference TRBV28 and TRBJ2-5, reads DVKVTQSSRYLVKRTGEKVFLECVQDMDHENMFWYRQDPGLGLRLIYFSYDVKMKEKGDIPEGYSVSREKKERFSLILESASTNQTSMYLCASSSGTDQETQYFGPGTRLLVL.

The chain carries TRBV20-1 and TRBJ2-1, with D perhaps assigned TRBD1 or TRBD2 (5 bases each). Trimming removed 3 bases from V and 3 bases from J, with 12 bases in between. Germline V gene lookup returns CDR1 DFQATT and CDR2 SNEGSKA (reference sequence). This CDR3 region has 14 residues. For the CDR3, the DNA is TGCAGTGCTAGTGAGGGGAAGGACTACAATGAGCAGTTCTTC. As protein: CSASEGKDYNEQFF.

The table lists this clone with a count of one. The chain uses TRBV4-1 and TRBJ2-1, with TRBD2 matching 11 bases. The CDR3 contains 15 residues. Germline lookup yields CDR1 MGHRA and CDR2 YSYEKL. Trimming at V came to 2 bases and at J to 8 bases, leaving 5 bases not matched to a gene. CDR3 residues: CASSQRLAGSHEQFF. In DNA form, the CDR3 reads TGCGCCAGCAGCCAAAGACTAGCGGGATCCCATGAGCAGTTCTTC.

The V call is TRBV6-1, the J call TRBJ1-6; D ambiguous. Trimming took 1 base from V and 0 from J, leaving 4 bases between them. Germline V gene sequence: CDR1 MNHNS, CDR2 SASEGT. This CDR3 region has 15 residues. The chain's CDR3 is CASSEGNSYNSPLHF. The CDR3, as DNA: TGTGCCAGCAGTGAAGGCAACTCCTATAATTCACCCCTCCACTTT.

The V gene is TRBV30, the J gene TRBJ1-3; D might be TRBD1 (6 bases). Germline assignment: CDR1 GTSNPN and CDR2 SVGIG (reference sequence). CDR3 length: 14 amino acids. The V end was cut by 2 bases, the J end by 2 bases, with 10 bases between. CDR3 residues: CAWSPGVPGNTIYF. In DNA, the CDR3 is TGTGCCTGGAGTCCAGGGGTTCCTGGAAACACCATATATTTT. Supplemented by reference TRBV30 and TRBJ1-3, the full variable domain reads SQTIHQWPATLVQPVGSPLSLECTVEGTSNPNLYWYRQAAGRGLQLLFYSVGIGQISSEVPQNLSASRPQDRQFILSSKKLLLSDSGFYLCAWSPGVPGNTIYFGEGSWLTVV.

The rearrangement uses TRBV4-3 and TRBJ1-1; D unclear. With 3 bases removed from V and 1 base from J, the gap between germline ends came to 9 bases. Germline CDR1 is LGHNA and CDR2 is YSLEER. CDR3 length: 14 amino acids. The CDR3 is CASSQDRTNTEAFF. DNA for the CDR3: TGCGCCAGCAGCCAGGATCGAACGAACACTGAAGCTTTCTTT.

V gene TRBV10-2 combines with J gene TRBJ1-3; D might be TRBD1 (5 bases). The germline V and J ends were trimmed by 5 bases and 11 bases, with 10 bases remaining between them. There are 11 residues in the CDR3. Germline lookup yields CDR1 WSHSY and CDR2 SAAADI. The CDR3 sequence: CASSLGDAIYF. CDR3 DNA: TGCGCCAGCAGTTTAGGGGATGCCATATATTTT.

This chain uses TRBV9 with TRBJ2-4; D possibly uses TRBD1 or TRBD2 (6 bases each). CDR3 length equals 15 residues. CDR1 and CDR2 from the germline V gene are SGDLS and YYNGEE. The ends were cut back, 0 bases at V and 8 bases at J, with 15 bases in the middle. The CDR3, as DNA: TGTGCCAGCAGCGTAGCTCCGGGGGCCAGAGACATTCAGTACTTC. Protein sequence: CASSVAPGARDIQYF.

This chain joins TRBV6-5 and TRBJ1-1, with D unclear. The CDR3 consists of 14 residues. V shed 5 bases and J shed 1 base, with 11 bases lying between them. CDR1 and CDR2 (germline): MNHEY, SVGAGI. CDR3 in DNA: TGTGCCAGCAGTCCGGGGAGGGCGAACACTGAAGCTTTCTTT. Protein sequence: CASSPGRANTEAFF.

In nucleotides, the CDR3 is TGTGCCAGCAGCTTGTATCGGTCGAAGGAGCAGTACTTC. Amino acid sequence: CASSLYRSKEQYF. The chain employs TRBV5-4 and TRBJ2-7; no definite D call. Trimming left V 1 base short and J 7 bases short, with 12 bases between. Germline lookup yields CDR1 SGHNT and CDR2 YYREEE (reference sequence). CDR3 length: 13 residues.

The chain combines TRBV2 with TRBJ1-1; no definite D call. The CDR3 is 15 amino acids. V was clipped by 6 bases and J by 3 bases, with 17 bases between them. Germline CDR1 reads SNHLY; CDR2 reads FYNNEI. The CDR3 DNA sequence: TGTGCCAGCAGCCCTCCCGGAGGGTACTACACTGAAGCTTTCTTT. Amino acids: CASSPPGGYYTEAFF.

The chain couples TRBV27 to TRBJ2-7; 12 bases match TRBD2. The CDR3 covers 15 residues. Germline V lookup: CDR1 MNHEY, CDR2 SMNVEV (reference sequence). V shed 5 bases and J 5 bases; nucleotides not matched to a gene: 7. The CDR3 sequence is CASSRRTSGNDEQYF. The CDR3 DNA reads TGTGCCAGCAGTCGTAGGACTAGCGGGAACGACGAGCAGTACTTC.

The chain has TRBV7-2 and TRBJ2-7; TRBD1 might be the D (5 bases). This CDR3 is 14 amino acids long. Deletions cut 1 base from V and 1 base from J, with 8 bases between. Germline values: CDR1 SGHTA, CDR2 FQGNSA. The CDR3 here is CASSLVQGSYEQYF. In nucleotides, the CDR3 is TGTGCCAGCAGCTTAGTCCAGGGATCCTACGAGCAGTACTTC. The entire variable domain, with the rest obtained from reference TRBV7-2 and TRBJ2-7, is as follows: GAGVSQSPSNKVTEKGKDVELRCDPISGHTALYWYRQSLGQGLEFLIYFQGNSAPDKSGLPSDRFSAERTGGSVSTLTIQRTQQEDSAVYLCASSLVQGSYEQYFGPGTRLTVT.

The chain employs TRBV3-1 (or the pseudogene TRBV3-2) and TRBJ1-1; D uncertain. Trimming left V 4 bases short and J 10 bases short, with 16 bases between. CDR3 length equals 13 residues. Per germline, CDR1 LGHDT and CDR2 YNNKEL (reference sequence). CDR3 amino acids: CASSPSMVVGAFF. In DNA, the CDR3 is TGTGCCAGCAGCCCGTCAATGGTCGTGGGAGCTTTCTTT.

The chain couples TRBV6-2 or TRBV6-3 to TRBJ2-2; D not certain. Trimming shortened V by 4 bases and J by 7 bases, and 7 bases separated the two germline ends. CDR1 MNHEY and CDR2 SVGEGT come from the germline V gene. The CDR3 extends over 12 amino acids. The CDR3 reads CASSSDNGELFF. As DNA, the CDR3 is TGTGCCAGCAGTTCCGATAACGGGGAGCTGTTTTTT.

V and J are TRBV10-3 and TRBJ2-7, with 8 bases that match TRBD1. J lost 3 bases, V lost 2 bases, and 0 bases had no gene match. From germline, CDR1 is ENHRY and CDR2 SYGVKD. The CDR3 is made up of 13 amino acids. The CDR3 DNA sequence: TGTGCCATCAGTGAGGGACAGGGCTACGAGCAGTACTTC. Amino acid sequence: CAISEGQGYEQYF.

This chain joins TRBV18 and TRBJ2-7; D unclear. The length of the CDR3 is 14 residues. Per germline, CDR1 KGHSH and CDR2 LQKENI. V shed 1 base and J shed 3 bases, with 10 bases lying between them. CDR3 in amino acids: CASSPLAGLYEQYF. The CDR3 coding sequence is TGTGCCAGCTCACCACTTGCAGGCCTCTACGAGCAGTACTTC. Complete variable domain (other parts from reference TRBV18 and TRBJ2-7): NAGVMQNPRHLVRRRGQEARLRCSPMKGHSHVYWYRQLPEEGLKFMVYLQKENIIDESGMPKERFSAEFPKEGPSILRIQQVVRGDSAAYFCASSPLAGLYEQYFGPGTRLTVT.

The chain links TRBV7-2 to TRBJ1-5, with D uncertain. The germline gives CDR1 SGHTA, CDR2 FQGNSA. V lost 1 base and J lost 6, with 7 bases in between. This CDR3 region has 13 residues. CDR3 bases: TGTGCCAGCAGCTTAGAGTGGTTTCAGCCCCAGCATTTT. It yields the protein CASSLEWFQPQHF.

The chain links TRBV28 to TRBJ1-1, with unresolved D. Per the germline V gene, CDR1 is MDHEN and CDR2 is SYDVKM. The CDR3 is 13 residues long. V was pared by 5 bases and J by 13 bases, with 20 bases between. The CDR3 DNA sequence: TGTGCCAGCAGTCCCCCCCGGCAGGCTCGAGATTTCTTT. This translates into CASSPPRQARDFF.

The chain links TRBV24-1 to TRBJ1-2, with D uncertain. Germline V gene data show CDR1 as KGHDR and CDR2 as SFDVKD. The CDR3 is made up of 11 amino acids. V dropped 7 bases and J dropped 9 bases, with 11 bases sitting between them. DNA for the CDR3: TGTGCCACCAGCACCGGGGAGCGCTACACCTTC. Translating gives CATSTGERYTF.